These 13 T cell receptor beta chains share one sample of origin, sequenced in a study of blood T cell repertoires in COVID-19. The protocol was immunoSEQ multiplex PCR, while the TCRdb copy is restricted to in-frame clones and leaves out a portion. The sample includes a few hundred thousand clones, 85% to 90% of them seen just once. Material for sequencing was PBMCs or T cells enriched from blood (not recorded which). All receptors come from a woman aged 18-29 years who had recovered from COVID-19.

The chain recombines TRBV7-2 with TRBJ1-4; 7 positions match TRBD1. Germline-derived CDR1 and CDR2 are SGHTA and FQGNSA. Trimming at V came to 5 bases and at J to 10 bases, leaving 7 bases not matched to a gene. The CDR3 loop spans 13 amino acids. CDR3 in amino acids: CASSPRQGGKLFF. CDR3 nucleotide sequence: TGTGCCAGCAGCCCACGACAGGGAGGAAAACTGTTTTTT. The whole variable domain, remainder taken from reference TRBV7-2 and TRBJ1-4, is GAGVSQSPSNKVTEKGKDVELRCDPISGHTALYWYRQSLGQGLEFLIYFQGNSAPDKSGLPSDRFSAERTGGSVSTLTIQRTQQEDSAVYLCASSPRQGGKLFFGSGTQLSVL.

The chain carries TRBV3-1 (or the pseudogene TRBV3-2) and TRBJ2-2, with D possibly being TRBD2 (6 bases). Trimming cost V 5 bases and J 3 bases, with 16 bases left between them. This CDR3 has 16 residues. Germline V gene lookup returns CDR1 LGHDT and CDR2 YNNKEL (reference sequence). The CDR3 nucleotides read TGTGCCAGCAGCTCTGGAGGGTGGGGATACACCGGGGAGCTGTTTTTT. This sequence encodes CASSSGGWGYTGELFF.

This clone showed up just a few times. The chain's CDR3 is CASSYRYQETQYF. In DNA, the CDR3 is TGTGCCAGCAGTTACAGGTACCAAGAGACCCAGTACTTC. This rearrangement joins TRBV12-3 or TRBV12-4 to TRBJ2-5, with D perhaps TRBD1 (5 bases). The CDR3 is 13 residues long. Trimming took 4 bases from V and 0 from J, leaving 6 bases between them.

The chain joins TRBV28 to TRBJ1-4, with 10 bases fitting TRBD1. Germline values: CDR1 MDHEN, CDR2 SYDVKM. The CDR3 sequence is 15 residues long. J gave up 5 bases and V 6 bases, and 6 bases lay outside the gene matches. The CDR3 coding sequence is TGTGCCAGCAGCCCCGGACAGGGGGGGAATGAAAAACTGTTTTTT. Translation gives CASSPGQGGNEKLFF. The full variable domain, with the rest looked up from reference TRBV28 and TRBJ1-4, is DVKVTQSSRYLVKRTGEKVFLECVQDMDHENMFWYRQDPGLGLRLIYFSYDVKMKEKGDIPEGYSVSREKKERFSLILESASTNQTSMYLCASSPGQGGNEKLFFGSGTQLSVL.

The chain recombines TRBV29-1 with TRBJ1-4; D gene uncertain. CDR3 length: 13 residues. V was trimmed by 4 bases and J by 4 bases, leaving 10 bases between them. Germline V CDR1 and CDR2: SQVTM, ANQGSEA. CDR3 residues: CSVGVRGNEKLFF. CDR3 in DNA: TGCAGCGTTGGCGTACGGGGTAATGAAAAACTGTTTTTT.

The V gene is TRBV18, the J gene TRBJ2-1; unclear D gene. The CDR3 extends over 15 amino acids. Deletions cut 1 base from V and 0 bases from J, with 7 bases between. Germline CDR1 is KGHSH and CDR2 is LQKENI. In DNA, the CDR3 is TGTGCCAGCTCACCACTACAGAGCTCCTACAATGAGCAGTTCTTC. As protein: CASSPLQSSYNEQFF.

The rearrangement joins TRBV30 to TRBJ2-1; 9 nucleotides align to TRBD2. CDR3 length equals 14 residues. J was trimmed by 13 bases and V by 4 bases; bases with no gene match: 14. Germline V gives CDR1 GTSNPN, CDR2 SVGIG (reference sequence). The DNA of the CDR3 is TGTGCCTGGACCGATCACGGGCTAGCGGGGAAACAGTTCTTC. It yields the protein CAWTDHGLAGKQFF. Filled out from reference TRBV30 and TRBJ2-1, the complete variable domain reads SQTIHQWPATLVQPVGSPLSLECTVEGTSNPNLYWYRQAAGRGLQLLFYSVGIGQISSEVPQNLSASRPQDRQFILSSKKLLLSDSGFYLCAWTDHGLAGKQFFGPGTRLTVL.

The chain links TRBV7-9 to TRBJ1-2, with D perhaps matching TRBD1 (5 bases). The CDR3 totals 13 residues. Germline loops: CDR1 SEHNR, CDR2 FQNEAQ (reference sequence). V lost 3 bases and J 4 bases, leaving 9 bases between the germline ends. The CDR3 region has the DNA TGTGCCAGCAGCTTTCCAGGGATCTATGGCTACACCTTC. Translating gives CASSFPGIYGYTF.

This clone was picked up one time. The chain uses TRBV27 and TRBJ1-6; possibly TRBD1 for D (5 bases). Germline values: CDR1 MNHEY, CDR2 SMNVEV (reference sequence). Trimming took off 3 bases at V and 5 bases at J, with 11 bases between the two ends. The CDR3 has 15 residues. This CDR3 reads CASSFGGANNSPLHF. In DNA, the CDR3 is TGTGCCAGCAGTTTCGGCGGGGCGAATAATTCACCCCTCCACTTT.

This chain joins TRBV10-1 and TRBJ2-2; 10 bases agree with TRBD1. Germline assignment: CDR1 WNHNN and CDR2 SYGVQD (reference sequence). CDR3 size: 14 residues. The ends lost 6 bases at V and 7 bases at J; junction bases unmatched: 5. The CDR3 loop reads CASSAGTGDGELFF. The DNA for the CDR3 is TGCGCCAGCAGCGCCGGGACAGGGGACGGGGAGCTGTTTTTT.

J is TRBJ2-3 and V is TRBV30; 12 bases agree with TRBD2. The CDR3 has 19 amino acids. After removal of 0 bases from V and 2 bases from J, the junction contained 12 bases not matched to a gene. Germline V gene lookup returns CDR1 GTSNPN and CDR2 SVGIG (reference sequence). CDR3 DNA sequence: TGTGCCTGGAGTGTACGCCCTAGCGGGGGGGCCTTTTACACAGATACGCAGTATTTT. Protein sequence: CAWSVRPSGGAFYTDTQYF.

The gene calls are TRBV21-1 and TRBJ2-1; no DNA check was done on the table's D call, TRBD1. TRBV21-1 is a pseudogene segment. There are 14 residues in the CDR3. CDR3 in DNA: TGTGCCAGCTCCGGGACAGAACTCTACAATGAGCAGTTCTTC. Residues: CASSGTELYNEQFF.

This clone has only a few counts. The chain links TRBV9 to TRBJ2-7; tentatively, D is TRBD1 (5 bases). This CDR3 is built from 15 residues. Trimming removed 0 bases at V and 0 bases at J, with 10 bases between. The germline gives CDR1 SGDLS, CDR2 YYNGEE. The CDR3 DNA reads as TGTGCCAGCAGCGTAGAGGCGGACAACTCCTACGAGCAGTACTTC. Its translation: CASSVEADNSYEQYF.